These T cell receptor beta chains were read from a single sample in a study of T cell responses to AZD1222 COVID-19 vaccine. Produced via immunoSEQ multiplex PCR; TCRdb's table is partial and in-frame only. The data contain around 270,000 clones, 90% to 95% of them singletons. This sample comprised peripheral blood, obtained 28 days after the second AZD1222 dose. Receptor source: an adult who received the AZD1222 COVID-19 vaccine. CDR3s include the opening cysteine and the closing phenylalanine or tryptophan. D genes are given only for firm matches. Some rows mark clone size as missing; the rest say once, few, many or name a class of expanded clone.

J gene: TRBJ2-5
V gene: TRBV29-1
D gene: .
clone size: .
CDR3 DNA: TGCAGCGTTGAGGGACGGACCGAGGCCCAGTACTTC
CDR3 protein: CSVEGRTEAQYF

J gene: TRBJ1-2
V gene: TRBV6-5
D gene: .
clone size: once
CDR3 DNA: TGTGCCAGCAGAACATCGGGTGGCTACACCTTC
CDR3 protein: CASRTSGGYTF

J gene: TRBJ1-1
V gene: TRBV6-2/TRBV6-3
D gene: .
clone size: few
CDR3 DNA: TGTGCCAGCAGTTTTCGGATGAACACTGAAGCTTTCTTT
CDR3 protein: CASSFRMNTEAFF

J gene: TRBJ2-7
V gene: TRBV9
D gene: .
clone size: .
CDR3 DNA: TGTGCCAGCAGCGTAGGGCAGGGTGGCGAGCAGTACTTC
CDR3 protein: CASSVGQGGEQYF

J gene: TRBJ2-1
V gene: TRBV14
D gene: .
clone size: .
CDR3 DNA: TGTGCCAGCAGCCAAGATCCCAGTAACGCCTACAATGAGCAGTTCTTC
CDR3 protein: CASSQDPSNAYNEQFF

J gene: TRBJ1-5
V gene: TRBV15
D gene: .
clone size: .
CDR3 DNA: TGTGCCACCAGCAGAGATCTGGCCTTTCATCAGCCCCAGCATTTT
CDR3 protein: CATSRDLAFHQPQHF

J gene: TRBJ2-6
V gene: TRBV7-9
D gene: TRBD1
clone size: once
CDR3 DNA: TGTGCCAGCGACTTCGGGACAGGGAGCTCTGGGGCCAACGTCCTGACTTTC
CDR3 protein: CASDFGTGSSGANVLTF

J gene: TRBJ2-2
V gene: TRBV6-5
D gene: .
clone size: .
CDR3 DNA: TGTGCCAGCAGGTCACAGGGACCCGGGGAGCTGTTTTTT
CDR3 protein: CASRSQGPGELFF

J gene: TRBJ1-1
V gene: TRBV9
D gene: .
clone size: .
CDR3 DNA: TGTGCCAGCAGCCCGGGAGGGGCGAACACTGAAGCTTTCTTT
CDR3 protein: CASSPGGANTEAFF

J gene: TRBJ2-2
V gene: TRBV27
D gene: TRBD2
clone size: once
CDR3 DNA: TGTGCCAGCAGATGGGGACTAGCGGGGAACACCGGGGAGCTGTTTTTT
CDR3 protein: CASRWGLAGNTGELFF

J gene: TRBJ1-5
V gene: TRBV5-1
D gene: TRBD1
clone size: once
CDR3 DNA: TGCGCCAGCAGCTTGGAACCCACAGGGGCCTCCAATCAGCCCCAGCATTTT
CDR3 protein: CASSLEPTGASNQPQHF